This T cell receptor (beta chain) is drawn from a study of control samples from healthy donors and cancer patients. TCRdb keeps only in-frame clones here, not all; method: immunoSEQ multiplex PCR. The profile shows tens of thousands of clones, more than 80% of them singletons. This CDR3 is built from 16 residues. The V end lost 4 bases, the J end lost 6 bases, and 21 bases lay between the germline ends. The germline CDR1 and CDR2 sequences are SEHNR and FQNEAQ (reference sequence). This clonotype was sampled from a woman between 45 and 65 years old with lung cancer. Material for sequencing was PBMCs. The chain uses TRBV7-9 and TRBJ1-2; D not resolved. CDR3 bases: TGTGCCAGCAGCTCTAACCAAGGGTTCTCATATGATGGCTACACCTTC. Protein: CASSSNQGFSYDGYTF.